Listed below are T cell receptor beta chains from one sample, sequenced in a study of CD8+ T cells in alopecia areata. Profiled with immunoSEQ multiplex PCR; TCRdb holds only in-frame clones, not every one. Of 150,000 to 200,000 clones listed, over 50% are singletons. The starting material was CD4+ T cells sorted from blood, obtained at week 0. The receptors shown here come from a human donor with alopecia areata. Both conserved end residues are trimmed from each CDR3. Fields, in order: CDR3 length, clone size, V gene, CDR3 protein. Rows may omit the clone size; those that give it use once, few, many or a size class.

cdr3_length: 13
clone_size: once
v_call: TRBV18
cdr3_aa: ASSPSFGVNYGYT

cdr3_length: 12
clone_size: few
v_call: TRBV9
cdr3_aa: ASSVGIQNYGYT

cdr3_length: 11
clone_size: -
v_call: TRBV5-6
cdr3_aa: ASSPTGFTEAF

cdr3_length: 14
clone_size: -
v_call: TRBV29-1
cdr3_aa: SVALGQDFSGNTIY

cdr3_length: 12
clone_size: -
v_call: TRBV4-2
cdr3_aa: ASRRGGAVGEQY

cdr3_length: 11
clone_size: -
v_call: TRBV30
cdr3_aa: AWSGPSQETQY

cdr3_length: 14
clone_size: -
v_call: TRBV28
cdr3_aa: ASSFSLAGLSYEQY

cdr3_length: 13
clone_size: -
v_call: TRBV29-1
cdr3_aa: SVEPRTGGPDTQY

cdr3_length: 9
clone_size: -
v_call: TRBV29-1
cdr3_aa: ATGIGQPQH

cdr3_length: 14
clone_size: -
v_call: TRBV15
cdr3_aa: ATSRENRGSNQPQH

cdr3_length: 12
clone_size: -
v_call: TRBV30
cdr3_aa: AWRRAALNEKLF

cdr3_length: 11
clone_size: -
v_call: TRBV6-5
cdr3_aa: ASSRGLAVAQY

cdr3_length: 12
clone_size: once
v_call: TRBV4-1
cdr3_aa: ASSQEVVLNTQY

cdr3_length: 13
clone_size: -
v_call: TRBV2
cdr3_aa: ASRAGTNSNQPQH

cdr3_length: 12
clone_size: few
v_call: TRBV15
cdr3_aa: ATSRGEGGQPQH

cdr3_length: 13
clone_size: -
v_call: TRBV5-1
cdr3_aa: ASSAGLADSDTQY

cdr3_length: 12
clone_size: -
v_call: TRBV29-1
cdr3_aa: SVAGTRPINEQF

cdr3_length: 11
clone_size: -
v_call: TRBV30
cdr3_aa: AWAPGSLSEAF

cdr3_length: 10
clone_size: -
v_call: TRBV7-9
cdr3_aa: ASSPTDYEQY

cdr3_length: 12
clone_size: few
v_call: TRBV7-2
cdr3_aa: ASSRDQGRDTQY

cdr3_length: 12
clone_size: once
v_call: TRBV2
cdr3_aa: ASSRTGLNQPQH

cdr3_length: 12
clone_size: few
v_call: TRBV4-1
cdr3_aa: ASSQVSSGKLLH

cdr3_length: 14
clone_size: -
v_call: TRBV5-1
cdr3_aa: ASSLAGTGPTDTQY